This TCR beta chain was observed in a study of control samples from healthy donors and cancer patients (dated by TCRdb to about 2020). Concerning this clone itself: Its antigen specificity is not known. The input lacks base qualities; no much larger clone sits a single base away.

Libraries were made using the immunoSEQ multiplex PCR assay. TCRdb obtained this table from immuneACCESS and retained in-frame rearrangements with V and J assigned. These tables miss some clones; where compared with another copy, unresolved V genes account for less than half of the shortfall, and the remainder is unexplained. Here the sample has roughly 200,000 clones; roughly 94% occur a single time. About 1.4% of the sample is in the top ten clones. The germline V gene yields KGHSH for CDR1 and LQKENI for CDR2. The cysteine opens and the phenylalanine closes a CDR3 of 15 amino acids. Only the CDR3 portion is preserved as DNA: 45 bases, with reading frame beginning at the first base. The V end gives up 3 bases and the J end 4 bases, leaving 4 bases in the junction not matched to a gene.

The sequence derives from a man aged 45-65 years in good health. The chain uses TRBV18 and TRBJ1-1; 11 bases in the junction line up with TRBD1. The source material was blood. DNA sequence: TGTGCCAGCTCACCCCGGACAGGGGGCGTCACTGAAGCTTTCTTT. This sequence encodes CASSPRTGGVTEAFF.